This T cell receptor (beta chain) was recorded in a study of T cells in narcolepsy. For the study at large: Healthy controls were enrolled alongside patients with narcolepsy type 1 or type 2.

Study outcomes and limitations: Healthy controls reportedly lacked the autoreactive clonotypes serially found in patients' blood. No autoreactive T cell clone sequences appeared in some memory CD4+ repertoires. HCRT-specific and TRIB2-specific autoreactive clonotypes appeared among same-patient CSF and blood CD4+ clonotypes.

Trimming took 3 bases from V and 3 from J; bases not matched to a gene: 2. CDR1 and CDR2 from the germline V gene are SGHRS and YFSETQ. The CDR3 contains 16 residues. Profiled with immunoSEQ multiplex PCR; TCRdb holds only in-frame clones, not every one. Seen here are some 35,000 clones, approximately 78% observed once, and the top ten hold roughly 2.6%. Turning to this clone: Its cognate antigen is unknown.

The rearrangement joins TRBV5-1 to TRBJ2-6; 11 nucleotides agree with TRBD1. Sequenced: CD45RA- memory CD4+ T cells from PBMCs. The receptor was derived from a human donor with narcolepsy. DNA for the CDR3: TGCGCCAGCAGCTGGACAGGGGGCGGTGGGGCCAACGTCCTGACTTTC. Translated, it gives CASSWTGGGGANVLTF.